The clone carrying this TCR beta chain was seen at least ten times. The data belong to a study of prognosis after radiotherapy for stage I lung cancer. Study-wide context: Recruitment took place in Nanjing, China, where patients with stage I non-small cell lung cancer were enrolled between early 2018 and early 2019. The study enrolled around twelve men and several women as patients, aged roughly 50 to 84 with a median of 74.5 years.

Multiplex PCR in two rounds served to amplify TCR beta CDR3 from genomic DNA. The first PCR round targeted every TRBV and TRBJ gene with specific primers. TCRdb processed the multiplex PCR reads anew with MiXCR; each CDR3 protein has one entry. This sample carries 51,000 or so distinct CDR3 sequences, around a third of them seen once, and the ten largest clones take about a tenth. Germline CDR1 and CDR2: SGHTA and FQGNSA. Between the trimmed V and J ends, which lost 3 bases and 6 bases, there was a span of 16 bases. This CDR3 region has 15 residues. The rearrangement joins TRBV7-2 to TRBJ2-3; D is unresolved. This TCR was recovered from a donor over 45 with non-small cell lung cancer. The input for sequencing was PBMCs, taken before or after stereotactic body radiation therapy (not recorded which). CDR3 sequence (DNA): TGTGCCAGCAGCTTGGACCCCCAGGATTGGGATACGCAGTATTTT. Translation gives CASSLDPQDWDTQYF.